One and the same sample provided the 14 T cell receptor beta chains below, sequenced in a study of tumor-infiltrating lymphocytes in glioblastoma multiforme. TCR beta libraries were built from RNA through three nested multiplex PCR rounds using modified ARM-PCR. TCRdb independently ran MiXCR on the multiplex PCR reads; one entry per CDR3 protein. This table has about 10,000 distinct CDR3 sequences, less than 75% appearing once. Sample: brain tumor tissue. These receptors were obtained from a male donor with glioblastoma.

The table lists this clonotype with many counts. A much larger clone lies a single base off, so this may be a read error. This sequence joins TRBV29-1 and TRBJ1-4, with TRBD1 matching 11 bases. Trimming cost V 8 bases and J 2 bases; bases outside gene matches: 4. The CDR3 runs to 14 residues. From germline, CDR1 is SQVTM and CDR2 ANQGSEA. The CDR3: CSIGTGGTNEKLFF. As DNA, the CDR3 is TGCAGCATTGGGACAGGGGGGACTAATGAAAAACTGTTTTTT.

This clonotype was counted between two and nine times. At one end, the junction sequence differs from germline, possibly due to a read error. The V call is TRBV11-3, the J call TRBJ2-1; D not certain. CDR1 and CDR2 (germline): SGHNT, YENEEA. This CDR3 comprises 13 residues. This CDR3 is CASSFANGDGQFF. In DNA form, the CDR3 reads TGTGCCAGTAGCTTCGCAAACGGAGATGGGCAGTTCTTC.

The V call is TRBV11-3, the J call TRBJ2-7; TRBD1 is a possible D gene (5 bases). This CDR3 is 13 amino acids long. CDR1 and CDR2 (germline): SGHNT, YENEEA. Trimming removed 4 bases at V and 0 bases at J, with 7 bases between. The CDR3 sequence: CASSSTVSYEQYF. Here the CDR3 DNA reads TGTGCCAGCAGCTCGACAGTCTCCTACGAGCAGTACTTC.

The rearrangement links TRBV6-2 or TRBV6-3 to TRBJ2-2; no clear D. In germline, CDR1 is MNHEY, CDR2 SVGEGT. The CDR3 totals 12 residues. V lost 4 bases, J lost 3 bases, and 3 bases lay in between. The CDR3 DNA follows: TGTGCCAGCAGTTTAGACACCGGGGAGCTGTTTTTT. Translated: CASSLDTGELFF.

Turning to this clonotype: Likely a read error: the CDR3 ends without its conserved phenylalanine or tryptophan. The chain recombines TRBV6-6 with TRBJ1-5, with 7 bases lining up with TRBD1. CDR1 and CDR2 (germline): MNHNY, SVGAGI (reference sequence). V gave up 6 bases and J gave up 2 bases; unmatched junction bases: 7. This CDR3 comprises 15 residues. The CDR3 loop is CASSHGGQRNQPQHL. CDR3 bases: TGTGCCAGCAGCCACGGGGGACAGCGCAATCAGCCCCAGCATCTT.

On this clonotype itself: A junction end diverges from the germline sequence, so it may reflect a read error. The V gene is TRBV10-3, the J gene TRBJ2-2, with D maybe TRBD2 (5 bases). Germline V gene lookup returns CDR1 ENHRY and CDR2 SYGVKD. CDR3 size: 14 residues. The CDR3 is CAISASALTGELLF. The CDR3 DNA reads TGTGCCATCAGTGCCAGTGCCCTCACCGGGGAGCTGTTGTTT.

A word on this clonotype: The junction differs from germline at one of its ends, possibly a read error. This chain connects TRBV10-3 to TRBJ2-7; no clear D. The CDR3 runs to 13 residues. Germline V lookup: CDR1 ENHRY, CDR2 SYGVKD. This chain's CDR3 is CAIRPIEPYDQYF. In nucleotides, the CDR3 is TGTGCCATCAGACCTATCGAACCCTACGACCAGTACTTC.

The rearrangement links TRBV7-9 to TRBJ1-1; D uncertain. CDR3 length equals 11 residues. The germline V and J ends were trimmed by 4 bases and 4 bases, with 4 bases remaining between them. Germline V lookup: CDR1 SEHNR, CDR2 FQNEAQ (reference sequence). CDR3 DNA sequence: TGTGCCAGCAGCTCCAGCACTGAAGCTTTCTTT. Translated, it gives CASSSSTEAFF.

V and J are TRBV11-2 and TRBJ2-1; no reliable D call. There are 13 residues in the CDR3. Germline CDR1 is SGHAT and CDR2 is FQNNGV. V was shortened by 8 bases and J by 7 bases, with 15 bases between the two germline ends. The CDR3 loop is CASDLDMGNEQFF. CDR3 coding DNA: TGTGCCAGCGACTTAGATATGGGGAATGAGCAGTTCTTC.

The V gene is TRBV10-3, the J gene TRBJ2-1; weak D call: TRBD2 (6 bases). The germline V and J ends were trimmed by 7 bases and 6 bases, with 13 bases remaining between them. The CDR3 totals 13 residues. The germline V gene has CDR1 ENHRY and CDR2 SYGVKD. The CDR3 nucleotides are TGTGCCATCAATGATGGGACTTGCAATGAGCAGTTCTTC. As protein: CAINDGTCNEQFF.

The gene calls are TRBV7-8 and TRBJ1-5, with 9 positions matching TRBD1. V was pared by 5 bases and J by 7 bases, with 9 bases of the junction left unmatched. In germline, CDR1 is SGHVS, CDR2 FQNEAQ. This CDR3 has 15 amino acids. The CDR3 spells CASSRTGGDGQPQHF. The CDR3 DNA sequence: TGTGCCAGCAGCAGAACAGGGGGCGACGGCCAGCCCCAGCATTTT.

The sample holds a few counts of this clonotype. One end of the junction varies from germline; a read error may be responsible. V is TRBV4-2 and J is TRBJ2-7; D ambiguous. CDR3 size: 11 residues. CDR1 and CDR2 (germline): LGHNA, YNFKEQ. CDR3 in DNA: TGTGCCAACAGCAATGCCTACGAGCAGTACTTC. Its translation is CANSNAYEQYF.

This clonotype has more than one count but fewer than ten. V is TRBV18 and J is TRBJ1-6; D remains ambiguous. Trimming stripped 7 bases from V and 8 bases from J, with 15 bases between. Per germline, CDR1 KGHSH and CDR2 LQKENI. This CDR3 has 14 residues. CDR3 in DNA: TGTGCCAGCTGGGCTGGAATTACCGATTCACCCCTCCACTTT. This gives the protein CASWAGITDSPLHF.

In regard to this clonotype: One junction end disagrees with the germline gene, perhaps due to a read error. V gene TRBV5-6 combines with J gene TRBJ1-2; no definite D call. CDR3 size: 13 residues. CDR1 is SGHDT, CDR2 YYEEEE, per germline. The CDR3 sequence: CASSLGESYGYTF. In DNA, the CDR3 is TGTGCCAGCAGCTTGGGGGAGTCTTATGGCTATACCTTC.